One TCR beta chain is described in this entry. This clone was recorded once. What this receptor recognizes is not known. Base quality data are lacking; no much larger clone is found one base away. The CDR3 spans 15 residues, from the cysteine through the phenylalanine. The sequence is cut down to CDR3 DNA, 45 bases in frame from base 1. The junction shows trimming of 3 bases on V and 1 base on J, and the gene matches do not reach 5 bases of it. In the germline V gene, CDR1 corresponds to SGHRS and CDR2 to YFSETQ. TCRbeta CDR3 regions were amplified from genomic DNA by means of the immunoSEQ Assay, a bias-controlled multiplex PCR. In the paper's pipeline: The number of nucleated cells in each sample was estimated by amplification of reference gene primers within the assay. Sequence reads were collapsed and filtered to measure the absolute abundance of every unique TCRbeta CDR3 rearrangement. For each sample, productive Simpson clonality was calculated by taking the square root of Simpson's diversity index across productive rearrangements. TCRdb re-hosts the immuneACCESS table, in-frame sequences only. Its copies lack some clones; in the studies checked, an unresolved V gene accounts for under half of them, and the cause for the rest is not known. From that table come the V and J calls and clone size; the DNA was used to work out D and trimming. This sample comprises approximately 80,000 clones, approximately 78% of them detected only once. Around a quarter of the sample belongs to the ten largest clones.

Collaborating institutions collected whole blood in K2EDTA tubes following their own protocols. For TCRbeta analysis, collaborators shipped samples in one of three forms: frozen whole blood, isolated PBMCs, or DNA extracted from either of those sample types. These data are taken from a study of blood T cell repertoires in COVID-19 (dated by TCRdb to the early 2020s). Background on the whole study: Collaborator samples came from the United States, Italy and Spain and covered acute and convalescent phases of COVID-19. The repertoires were made available in a free public database intended to serve as a resource for research on the immune response to SARS-CoV-2. HLA class I and class II types, where available, came from metadata supplied by the sample provider rather than from assay-based typing. The dataset comprised deeply sampled blood TCRbeta repertoires from subjects exposed to, actively infected with, or recovered from COVID-19. Sample metadata almost always included a de-identified subject ID, COVID-19 status, age in years and sex. The prospective study material was composed of cDNA or gDNA derived from T cells, B-cell-depleted T cells, or PBMCs. Samples came from the ongoing ImmuneRACE study (first 160 participants) plus 1,254 subjects from 6 global collaborators.

The paper's findings and limits, for the study overall: The quantity of clinical and demographic metadata differed by source and by participant and was supplied without curation.

The sequence was obtained from a human donor in a cohort sampled during active COVID-19. The material sequenced was peripheral blood. The chain couples TRBV5-1 to TRBJ1-1; 8 of the junction bases match TRBD1. The CDR3 reads CASSWGQVTNTEAFF. The sequence in DNA is TGCGCCAGCAGCTGGGGACAGGTTACGAACACTGAAGCTTTCTTT. The full variable domain, completed from the reference TRBV5-1 and TRBJ1-1 proteins outside the CDR3, reads KAGVTQTPRYLIKTRGQQVTLSCSPISGHRSVSWYQQTPGQGLQFLFEYFSETQRNKGNFPGRFSGRQFSNSRSEMNVSTLELGDSALYLCASSWGQVTNTEAFFGQGTRLTVV.